This is a list of T cell receptor beta chains from one sample in a study of T cell clusters in autoimmune cytopenias. After re-calling the multiplex PCR reads, TCRdb lists one entry per CDR3 protein, DNA absent. Recorded here are approximately 1,900 distinct CDR3 sequences; the top ten clones represent about half. The sequenced material came from peripheral blood. The receptors originated from a human donor with an autoimmune cytopenia or autoimmune hepatitis (not recorded which). Both conserved end residues are part of each CDR3. Size is stated for part of the rows, as once, few or many counts, or as a class when the clone is expanded.

TRBJ1-1	medium-sized	TRBV7-6	CASSLPESMNTEAFF
TRBJ1-4	large	TRBV29-1	CSVEGRGDEKLFF
TRBJ2-3	-	TRBV5-1	CASSLVAGSTDTQYF
TRBJ1-2	medium-sized	TRBV6-1	CASTRPNREGGYTF
TRBJ2-2	medium-sized	TRBV5-4	CASSLGARGADGELFF
TRBJ1-4	large	TRBV27	CASSPYIGSNEKLFF
TRBJ1-4	medium-sized	TRBV12-3/TRBV12-4	CASRRQGDEKLFF
TRBJ1-2	medium-sized	TRBV27	CASRIGGGQYGYTF
TRBJ2-1	large	TRBV11-1	CASSLTGVYNEQFF
TRBJ2-3	medium-sized	TRBV6-1	CASRDTTDTQYF
TRBJ2-2	medium-sized	TRBV6-1	CASSGLAGSAGELFF
TRBJ1-2	-	TRBV6-5	CASSYSGGDGYTF
TRBJ2-3	medium-sized	TRBV5-1	CASSLMDFSDTQYF
TRBJ1-2	-	TRBV28	CASRPLTGGGDGYTF
TRBJ2-7	-	TRBV12-3/TRBV12-4	CASSSPPGGSPRSYEQYF
TRBJ2-1	medium-sized	TRBV6-5	CASSLSGPYNEQFF
TRBJ1-6	medium-sized	TRBV19	CASSFWIGDSPLHF
TRBJ2-7	-	TRBV5-6	CASSDPSAGVEQYF
TRBJ1-4	medium-sized	TRBV6-1	CASKVGGSGEKLFF
TRBJ2-3	medium-sized	TRBV6-1	CASRDYLTQYF
TRBJ1-5	medium-sized	TRBV6-1	CASSADLRQGNQPQHF
TRBJ2-5	-	TRBV5-1	CASSLSGTSLGETQYF
TRBJ2-1	-	TRBV20-1	CSARDPGADYNEQFF
TRBJ2-3	medium-sized	TRBV19	CASSLRLAAGTDTQYF
TRBJ2-3	medium-sized	TRBV6-5	CASSTGFTDTQYF